The T cell receptor beta chain under discussion was sequenced for a study of blood T cells in healthy people across ages. There were at least 5 micrograms of total RNA extracted from every sample. In this sample, this clonotype turned up a few times. The second PCR ran roughly 7 to 12 cycles with a sample-barcoded 5' primer and J-beta primers. TCRdb independently ran MiXCR on the 5' RACE reads; one entry per CDR3 protein. The table has 1 million or so distinct CDR3 sequences, 20% to 25% seen once; the top ten hold approximately 0.79%. These data were also reused for a study on T cells of mothers and their children. That source reports: The study sampled a few healthy Caucasian mothers and their six children.

This TCR was sampled from a girl aged 2-10 years in good health. Sequencing was carried out using blood.

CDR3 residues: CASSLDGGQGTDTQYF. CDR3 DNA sequence: TGTGCCAGCAGCCTCGATGGAGGACAGGGGACAGATACGCAGTATTTT. This chain uses TRBV6-1 with TRBJ2-3; the match to TRBD1 covers 9 bases. The CDR3 extends over 16 amino acids. Losses at the gene ends were 6 bases for V and 3 bases for J; bases not matched to a gene: 10. CDR1 and CDR2 from the germline V gene are MNHNS and SASEGT.